This TCR beta chain was captured in a study of breast tumors, draining lymph nodes, adjacent tissues. Study results and caveats: Compared with basal-like, luminal-like tumors shared significantly more repertoire with nontumor tissue. Findings are consistent with lymph node origin and intratumoral expansion of most tumor T cells.

TCRdb re-called the multiplex PCR reads through MiXCR, storing one row per CDR3 protein. The data hold 30,000 to 40,000 distinct CDR3 sequences, with 35% to 45% observed a single time. This clonotype was observed at least ten times. Its antigen is as yet unknown. The CDR3 spans 15 residues. Trimming pared 5 bases from V and 9 bases from J, leaving 20 bases between. Per germline, CDR1 MNHEY and CDR2 SVGAGI. The genes are TRBV6-5 and TRBJ2-1, with D possibly being TRBD1 (6 bases). This clonotype originated in a female donor with breast cancer. Some clones in this sample may be carry-over from other donors' samples. Sequencing input: breast tumor tissue. CDR3 protein: CASSHPGQRSTEQFF. CDR3 coding DNA: TGTGCCAGCAGTCACCCGGGACAACGGAGCACTGAGCAGTTCTTC.